This T cell receptor (beta chain) was sequenced in a study of T-cell memory formation after mild COVID-19. About the research overall: Most TCR clusters belonged to a single donor. General study points: Clones which contracted sat mainly in CM and EM if CD4+, and in EMRA if CD8+.

About this clonotype: The antigen is unknown.

The germline CDR1 and CDR2 sequences are LGHDT and YNNKEL (reference sequence). The CDR3 contains 13 residues. V lost 4 bases to trimming and J lost 0 bases, with 6 bases between them. TCRdb processed the 5' RACE reads anew with MiXCR; each CDR3 protein has one entry. The data show about 39,000 distinct CDR3 sequences, with 6% to 7.5% seen just once and around 0.81% held by the top ten. The TCR was taken from an adult who had mild COVID-19 (a few samples of this study predate the infection). Cell type and time point are not known. The chain couples TRBV3-1 to TRBJ1-2; D not resolved. The sample taken for sequencing was PBMCs or a T cell subset sorted from them (not recorded which). The CDR3 here is CASSRATNYGYTF. The CDR3 DNA sequence: TGTGCCAGCAGCCGGGCAACTAACTATGGCTACACCTTC.